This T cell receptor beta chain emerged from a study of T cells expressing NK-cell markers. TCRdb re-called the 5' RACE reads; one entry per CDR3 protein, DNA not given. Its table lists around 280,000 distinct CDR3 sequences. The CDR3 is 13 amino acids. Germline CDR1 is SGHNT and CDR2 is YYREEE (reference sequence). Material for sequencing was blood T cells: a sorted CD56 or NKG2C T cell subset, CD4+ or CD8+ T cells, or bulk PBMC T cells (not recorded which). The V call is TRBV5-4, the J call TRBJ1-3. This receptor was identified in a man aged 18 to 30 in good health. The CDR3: CASSFGYGNTIYF.